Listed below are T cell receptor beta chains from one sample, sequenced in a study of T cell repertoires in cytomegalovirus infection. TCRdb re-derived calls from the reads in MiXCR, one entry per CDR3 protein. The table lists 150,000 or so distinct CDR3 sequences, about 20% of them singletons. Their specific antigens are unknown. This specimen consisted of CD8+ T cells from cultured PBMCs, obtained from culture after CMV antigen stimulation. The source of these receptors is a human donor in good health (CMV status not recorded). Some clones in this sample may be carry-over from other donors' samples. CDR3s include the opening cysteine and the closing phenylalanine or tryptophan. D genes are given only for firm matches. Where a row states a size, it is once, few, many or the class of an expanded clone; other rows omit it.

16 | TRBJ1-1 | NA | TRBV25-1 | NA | TGTGCCAGCAGTATAACCTCTCACAGGGAGGGGTCTGAAGCTTTCTTT | CASSITSHREGSEAFF
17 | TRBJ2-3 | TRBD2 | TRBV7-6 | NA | TGTGCCAGCAGCTTTCCCTCACTAGCGGGGGCGACGGATACGCAGTATTTT | CASSFPSLAGATDTQYF
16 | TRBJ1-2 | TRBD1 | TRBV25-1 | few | TGTGCCAGCAGTGGAATAGACGGGGACAGGGCTTTTGGCTACACCTTC | CASSGIDGDRAFGYTF
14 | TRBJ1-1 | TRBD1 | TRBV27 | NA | TGTGCCAGCAGGACAGGGGGACTGAACACTGAAGCTTTCTTT | CASRTGGLNTEAFF
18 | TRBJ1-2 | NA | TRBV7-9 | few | TGTGCCAGCAGCTTTTCACTCCCCGACCCGGCGCGATCATATGGCTACACCTTC | CASSFSLPDPARSYGYTF
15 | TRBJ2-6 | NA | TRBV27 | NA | TGTGCCAGCACCCCCGGGATCTCTGGGGCCAACGTCCTGACTTTC | CASTPGISGANVLTF
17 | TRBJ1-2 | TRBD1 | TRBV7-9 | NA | TGTGCCAGCAGCGGGCCGGACAGGGGAAAGAAAGGAAATGGCTACACCTTC | CASSGPDRGKKGNGYTF
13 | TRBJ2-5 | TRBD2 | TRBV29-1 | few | TGCAGCGTTGAACGGGGACTAACGGAGACCCAGTACTTC | CSVERGLTETQYF
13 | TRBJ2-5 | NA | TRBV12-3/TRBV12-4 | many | TGTGCCAGCAGTTTGGGGGGAGGAGAGACCCAGTACTTC | CASSLGGGETQYF
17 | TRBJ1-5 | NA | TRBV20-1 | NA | TGCAGTGCTAGAGATTATATTGACTTCGGTAGCAATCAGCCCCAGCATTTT | CSARDYIDFGSNQPQHF
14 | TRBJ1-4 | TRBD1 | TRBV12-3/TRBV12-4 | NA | TGTGCCAGCAGTTGGGACAGCCGAGGAGAAAAACTGTTTTTT | CASSWDSRGEKLFF
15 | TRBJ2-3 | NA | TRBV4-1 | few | TGCGCCAGCAGCCAAGATCCCGGCAGGTTAGCTACGCAGTATTTT | CASSQDPGRLATQYF
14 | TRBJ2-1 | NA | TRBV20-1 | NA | TGCAGTGCTAGACCTGACCAAGAAACCAATGAGCAGTTCTTC | CSARPDQETNEQFF
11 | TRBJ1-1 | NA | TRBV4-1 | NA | TGCGCCAGCAGCCAAGACAGAGAAGCTTTCTTT | CASSQDREAFF
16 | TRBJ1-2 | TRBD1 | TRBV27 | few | TGTGCCAGCAGTTTATCGAGGGGGGACAGGGACTATGGCTACACCTTC | CASSLSRGDRDYGYTF
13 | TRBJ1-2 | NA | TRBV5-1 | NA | TGCGCCAGCAGCGACCGGGCCCTCCATGGCTACACCTTC | CASSDRALHGYTF
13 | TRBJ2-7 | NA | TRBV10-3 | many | TGTGCCATCAGCGGGGTGGACTCCTACGAGCAGTACTTC | CAISGVDSYEQYF
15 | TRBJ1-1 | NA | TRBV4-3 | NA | TGCGCCAGCAGCCAAGTTAACAGGCAGGACACTGAAGCTTTCTTT | CASSQVNRQDTEAFF
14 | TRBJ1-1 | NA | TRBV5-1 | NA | TGCGCCAGCAGCCAGCCGGGACAGAACACTGAAGCTTTCTTT | CASSQPGQNTEAFF
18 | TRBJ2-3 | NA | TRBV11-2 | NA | TGTGCCAGCAGCTTAGATAACAGGGCGGGGCCCCGCACAGATACGCAGTATTTT | CASSLDNRAGPRTDTQYF
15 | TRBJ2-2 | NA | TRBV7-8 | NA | TGTGCCAGCAGTAGGGACCCAAAAAACACCGGGGAGCTGTTTTTT | CASSRDPKNTGELFF
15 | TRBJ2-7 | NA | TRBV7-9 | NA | TGTGCCAGCAGCTCACCGACAGAAGAGACCTACGAGCAGTACTTC | CASSSPTEETYEQYF
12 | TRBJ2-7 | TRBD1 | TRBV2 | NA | TGTGCCAGCTACAGGGGGTCCTACGAGCAGTACTTC | CASYRGSYEQYF
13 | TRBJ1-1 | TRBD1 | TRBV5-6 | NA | TGTGCCACCCAGGACAGGGGGCTTCCTGAAGCTTTCTTT | CATQDRGLPEAFF
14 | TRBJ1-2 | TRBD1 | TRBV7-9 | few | TGTGCCAGTGAGAGGCCGGACAGGGAATATGGCTACACCTTC | CASERPDREYGYTF
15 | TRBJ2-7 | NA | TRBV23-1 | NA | TGCGCCAGCGTATGGGAGGGGACATCTCTCTACGAGCAGTACTTC | CASVWEGTSLYEQYF
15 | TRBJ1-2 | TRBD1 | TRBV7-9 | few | TGTGCCAGCAGCAAAGGGACAGGGAGATCCTATGGCTACACCTTC | CASSKGTGRSYGYTF
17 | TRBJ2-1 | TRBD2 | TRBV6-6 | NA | TGTGCCAGCAGACCCACTAGCGGGGGGGGGAGCCTCAATGAGCAGTTCTTC | CASRPTSGGGSLNEQFF
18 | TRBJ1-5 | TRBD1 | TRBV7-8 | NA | TGTGCCAGCAGCTTACTGACAGGGGATAGAGGAAGCAATCAGCCCCAGCATTTT | CASSLLTGDRGSNQPQHF
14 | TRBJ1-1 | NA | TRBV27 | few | TGTGCCAGCAGCTCGGGGGGGGTGACCTCTGAAGCTTTCTTT | CASSSGGVTSEAFF
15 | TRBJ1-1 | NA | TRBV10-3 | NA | TGTGCCATCAGTGAGTCCGGACAGCCTAACACTGAAGCTTTCTTT | CAISESGQPNTEAFF
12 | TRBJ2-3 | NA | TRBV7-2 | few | TGTGCCAGCAGCCCGTTAGCAGATACGCAGTATTTT | CASSPLADTQYF
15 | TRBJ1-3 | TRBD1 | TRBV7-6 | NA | TGTGCCAGCAGCTTAGGGACAGGGGCTGGAAACACCATATATTTT | CASSLGTGAGNTIYF
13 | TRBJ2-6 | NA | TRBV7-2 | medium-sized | TGTGCCAGCAGCTTAGCAGGAAGTCCCGACCAGACTTTC | CASSLAGSPDQTF
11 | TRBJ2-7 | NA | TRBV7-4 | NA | TGTGCCAGCAGCAGGGGACGGGAGCAGTACTTC | CASSRGREQYF
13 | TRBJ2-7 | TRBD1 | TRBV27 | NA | TGTGCCAGCAGGCCGACAGGGAACTACGAGCAGTACTTC | CASRPTGNYEQYF
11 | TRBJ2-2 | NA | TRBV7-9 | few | TGTGCCAGCAGCCCAACCGGGGAGCTGTTTTTT | CASSPTGELFF
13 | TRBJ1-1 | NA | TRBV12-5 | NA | TGTGCTACCTCCCCAGGGGAGGGCACTGAAGCTTTCTTT | CATSPGEGTEAFF
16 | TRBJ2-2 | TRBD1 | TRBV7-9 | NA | TGTGCCAGCAGCCCCCGGACAGGGGCCCACACCGGGGAGCTGTTTTTT | CASSPRTGAHTGELFF
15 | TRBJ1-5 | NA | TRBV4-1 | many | TGCGCCAGCACCTCGGAGGAATTTAGCAATCAGCCCCAGCATTTT | CASTSEEFSNQPQHF
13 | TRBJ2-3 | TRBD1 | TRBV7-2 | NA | TGTGCCACCGGAGAGGGGGCTCCAGATACGCAGTATTTT | CATGEGAPDTQYF